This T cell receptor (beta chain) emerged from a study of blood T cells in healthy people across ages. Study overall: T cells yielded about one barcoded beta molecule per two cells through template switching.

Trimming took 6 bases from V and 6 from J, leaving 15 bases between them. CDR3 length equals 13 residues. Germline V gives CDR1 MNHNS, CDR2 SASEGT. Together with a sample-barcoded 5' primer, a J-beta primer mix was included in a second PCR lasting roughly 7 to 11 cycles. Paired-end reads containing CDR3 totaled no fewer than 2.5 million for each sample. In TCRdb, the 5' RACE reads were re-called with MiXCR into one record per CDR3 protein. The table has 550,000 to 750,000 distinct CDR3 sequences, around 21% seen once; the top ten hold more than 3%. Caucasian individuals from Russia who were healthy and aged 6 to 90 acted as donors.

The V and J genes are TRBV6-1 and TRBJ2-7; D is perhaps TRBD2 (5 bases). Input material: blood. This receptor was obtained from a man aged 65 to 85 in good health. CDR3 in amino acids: CASSETSPTEQYF. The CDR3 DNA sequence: TGTGCCAGCAGCGAAACTAGTCCGACCGAGCAGTACTTC.